One sample yielded the 26 T cell receptor beta chains listed below, sequenced in a study of somatic mutations in cytotoxic T cells in rheumatoid arthritis. TCRdb's table, derived via immunoSEQ multiplex PCR, lists solely in-frame clones and lacks some. Here the sample spans about 12,000 clones, roughly 69% being singletons. The source material was CD8+ T cells sorted from blood. The receptor set was obtained from a woman in her forties in good health.

The chain combines TRBV29-1 with TRBJ1-2; maybe TRBD1 (6 bases). Trimming removed 6 bases from V and 5 bases from J, with 10 bases in between. The germline CDR1 and CDR2 sequences are SQVTM and ANQGSEA. This CDR3 is built from 11 residues. The CDR3 DNA reads TGCAGCGTCCGGGACACTTATGGCTACACCTTC. This translates into CSVRDTYGYTF. The full variable domain, its missing parts supplied by reference TRBV29-1 and TRBJ1-2, is SAVISQKPSRDICQRGTSLTIQCQVDSQVTMMFWYRQQPGQSLTLIATANQGSEATYESGFVIDKFPISRPNLTFSTLTVSNMSPEDSSIYLCSVRDTYGYTFGSGTRLTVV.

This sequence joins TRBV7-2 and TRBJ1-1; tentative D call: TRBD1 (5 bases). The CDR3 runs 13 residues. Germline CDR1 and CDR2: SGHTA and FQGNSA. V was cut by 6 bases and J by 1 base, with 9 bases left in between. The CDR3 sequence is CASSSQGNTEAFF. For the CDR3, the DNA is TGTGCCAGCAGTTCTCAGGGGAACACTGAAGCTTTCTTT.

The rearrangement uses TRBV19 and TRBJ2-1, with D possibly being TRBD2 (5 bases). The V and J ends lost 0 bases and 0 bases respectively, with 6 bases between them. From germline, CDR1 is LNHDA and CDR2 SQIVND (reference sequence). The CDR3 loop spans 15 amino acids. The CDR3 DNA is TGTGCCAGTAGTATAGATGGGAGCTCCTACAATGAGCAGTTCTTC. Translating gives CASSIDGSSYNEQFF.

The V gene is TRBV29-1, the J gene TRBJ2-1, with 7 positions matching TRBD2. This CDR3 has 11 amino acids. V shed 7 bases, J shed 14 bases, and the junction held 11 bases outside the gene matches. CDR1 is SQVTM, CDR2 ANQGSEA, per germline. The CDR3 spells CSAPKGRGEFF. In DNA form, the CDR3 reads TGCAGCGCCCCCAAAGGACGGGGGGAGTTCTTC.

The gene calls are TRBV6-1 and TRBJ1-1; no clear D. Per the germline V gene, CDR1 is MNHNS and CDR2 is SASEGT. Trimming stripped 4 bases from V and 1 base from J, with 7 bases between. This CDR3 region has 13 residues. CDR3 sequence reads: CASSGYANTEAFF. The CDR3 DNA reads as TGTGCCAGCAGTGGGTATGCGAACACTGAAGCTTTCTTT.

The chain has TRBV7-9 and TRBJ2-1, with a possible D match to TRBD2 (5 bases). Looked up from germline, CDR1 is SEHNR and CDR2 is FQNEAQ (reference sequence). The CDR3 consists of 13 residues. V dropped 1 base and J dropped 15 bases, with 16 bases sitting between them. The CDR3 region has the DNA TGTGCCAGCAGCTTAGGCCCCGTCCCAGAGGGGTTCTTC. Amino acid sequence: CASSLGPVPEGFF.

The chain recombines TRBV28 with TRBJ1-5; unclear D gene. Deletions cut 2 bases from V and 4 bases from J, with 9 bases between. The CDR3 loop spans 14 amino acids. Germline V gene lookup returns CDR1 MDHEN and CDR2 SYDVKM. CDR3 amino acids: CASSLNGINQPQHF. DNA of the CDR3: TGTGCCAGCAGTTTAAACGGGATAAATCAGCCCCAGCATTTT.

J is TRBJ1-1 and V is TRBV4-1; 9 nucleotides line up with TRBD1. This CDR3 region has 15 residues. V trimming: 1 base; J trimming: 6 bases; junction bases outside the gene matches: 6. From germline, CDR1 is MGHRA and CDR2 YSYEKL. CDR3 sequence reads: CASSQVAQGAPEAFF. CDR3 nucleotides: TGCGCCAGCAGCCAAGTTGCACAGGGGGCCCCTGAAGCTTTCTTT.

This chain links TRBV7-3 with TRBJ2-7; 11 nucleotides line up with TRBD2. After removal of 4 bases from V and 6 bases from J, the junction contained 2 bases not matched to a gene. This CDR3 comprises 13 residues. CDR1 and CDR2 from the germline V gene are SGHTA and FQGTGA. Written as DNA, the CDR3 is TGTGCCAGCAGCTCCGGGACTAGCGGCGAGCAGTACTTC. Residues: CASSSGTSGEQYF.

This chain connects TRBV7-8 to TRBJ2-2, with a tentative D call TRBD1 (6 bases). The CDR3 has 17 amino acids. V was trimmed by 2 bases and J by 0 bases, leaving 13 bases between them. Per germline, CDR1 SGHVS and CDR2 FQNEAQ. The CDR3 sequence: CASSLKNRVSNTGELFF. CDR3 in DNA: TGTGCCAGCAGCTTAAAAAACAGGGTCTCGAACACCGGGGAGCTGTTTTTT.

This rearrangement joins TRBV29-1 to TRBJ2-7; no reliable D call. Trimming left V 0 bases short and J 1 base short, with 7 bases between. There are 13 residues in the CDR3. Germline-derived CDR1 and CDR2 are SQVTM and ANQGSEA. This CDR3 is CSVEDRVSYEQYF. DNA for the CDR3: TGCAGCGTTGAAGATCGTGTATCCTACGAGCAGTACTTC.

The chain uses TRBV7-9 and TRBJ2-1; no clear D. CDR3 length: 12 amino acids. V was cut by 0 bases and J by 9 bases, with 6 bases left in between. Germline loops: CDR1 SEHNR, CDR2 FQNEAQ (reference sequence). CDR3: CASSLALTEQFF. The CDR3 DNA sequence: TGTGCCAGCAGCTTAGCGCTAACTGAGCAGTTCTTC.

CDR3 region: CASSLGSGSATSNYGYTF. The CDR3, as DNA: TGTGCCAGCAGCTTAGGTTCCGGGTCAGCCACCTCTAACTATGGCTACACCTTC. The chain has TRBV11-2 and TRBJ1-2; D unclear. In germline, CDR1 is SGHAT, CDR2 FQNNGV. V was clipped by 1 base and J by 0 bases, with 18 bases between them. The CDR3 spans 18 residues.

The chain combines TRBV2 with TRBJ2-7, with D unclear. The CDR3 is 12 residues long. The germline CDR1 and CDR2 sequences are SNHLY and FYNNEI. V lost 3 bases, J lost 3 bases, and 6 bases lay in between. For the CDR3, the DNA is TGTGCCAGCAGTGACCAGGACTACGAGCAGTACGTC. Protein sequence: CASSDQDYEQYV.

This clone was counted between two and nine times. The V call is TRBV5-1, the J call TRBJ1-1; D not certain. Germline lookup yields CDR1 SGHRS and CDR2 YFSETQ. CDR3 length equals 14 residues. The ends were cut back, 0 bases at V and 1 base at J, with 7 bases in the middle. CDR3 protein: CASSLGWGNTEAFF. The CDR3, as DNA: TGCGCCAGCAGCTTGGGGTGGGGGAACACTGAAGCTTTCTTT.

The chain carries TRBV11-2 and TRBJ1-2; maybe TRBD1 (6 bases). From germline, CDR1 is SGHAT and CDR2 FQNNGV. The CDR3 extends over 15 amino acids. V lost 1 base to trimming and J lost 4 bases, with 13 bases between them. The CDR3 spells CASSLGRQASYGYTF. Here the CDR3 DNA reads TGTGCCAGCAGCTTAGGCCGACAGGCCTCCTATGGCTACACCTTC.

CDR3 region: CASSQDRGDSELWGYTF. The CDR3 coding sequence is TGCGCCAGCAGCCAAGATCGGGGGGACAGTGAGTTGTGGGGCTACACCTTC. The V gene is TRBV4-1, the J gene TRBJ1-2; 7 bases match TRBD1. V dropped 0 bases and J dropped 8; count of bases not matched to a gene: 15. Germline loops: CDR1 MGHRA, CDR2 YSYEKL. The CDR3 runs to 17 residues.

The chain joins TRBV15 to TRBJ2-1; TRBD2 agrees at 11 bases. Germline V CDR1 and CDR2: LNHNV, YYDKDF (reference sequence). The CDR3 loop spans 14 amino acids. V gave up 3 bases and J gave up 5 bases; unmatched junction bases: 0. Here the CDR3 reads CATSRGLADNEQFF. As DNA, the CDR3 is TGTGCCACCAGCAGGGGACTAGCGGACAATGAGCAGTTCTTC.

The rearrangement joins TRBV19 to TRBJ1-1, with D unresolved. This CDR3 is built from 13 residues. From germline, CDR1 is LNHDA and CDR2 SQIVND (reference sequence). The ends were cut back, 5 bases at V and 0 bases at J, with 7 bases in the middle. The CDR3 here is CASSFNLNTEAFF. CDR3 nucleotide sequence: TGTGCCAGTAGTTTCAATCTGAACACTGAAGCTTTCTTT.

This clone has only a few counts. The chain joins TRBV7-9 to TRBJ2-7; D may correspond to TRBD1 or TRBD2 (6 bases each). CDR1 and CDR2 from the germline V gene are SEHNR and FQNEAQ (reference sequence). This CDR3 contains 14 residues. Trimming cost V 5 bases and J 7 bases, with 18 bases left between them. The CDR3 DNA reads TGTGCCAGCAGCCCGACAGGTGCGGGGAGGGAGCAGTACTTC. Protein product: CASSPTGAGREQYF. Using reference TRBV7-9 and TRBJ2-7 for the parts outside the CDR3, the full variable domain is DTGVSQNPRHKITKRGQNVTFRCDPISEHNRLYWYRQTLGQGPEFLTYFQNEAQLEKSRLLSDRFSAERPKGSFSTLEIQRTEQGDSAMYLCASSPTGAGREQYFGPGTRLTVT.

This chain connects TRBV6-5 to TRBJ2-1; the match to TRBD1 covers 7 bases. The trim removed 0 bases at V and 4 bases at J, leaving 3 bases unmatched. Germline loops: CDR1 MNHEY, CDR2 SVGAGI. This CDR3 comprises 15 residues. The CDR3 loop is CASSYSTRGYNEQFF. The CDR3 region has the DNA TGTGCCAGCAGTTACTCGACCAGGGGGTACAATGAGCAGTTCTTC.

CDR3 sequence: CASSLLGGGYSYNEQFF. In DNA, the CDR3 is TGTGCCAGCAGTTTATTGGGGGGGGGATATTCCTACAATGAGCAGTTCTTC. The chain uses TRBV27 and TRBJ2-1; TRBD2 aligns across 7 bases. The V segment lost 1 base and the J segment 1 base; nucleotides outside the gene matches: 7. Per germline, CDR1 MNHEY and CDR2 SMNVEV (reference sequence). This CDR3 contains 17 residues.

The chain recombines TRBV19 with TRBJ1-5; D uncertain. V shed 5 bases and J shed 6 bases, with 8 bases lying between them. Germline assignment: CDR1 LNHDA and CDR2 SQIVND (reference sequence). The CDR3 contains 12 residues. CDR3 sequence reads: CASSWVGQPQHF. CDR3 sequence (DNA): TGTGCCAGTAGTTGGGTGGGTCAGCCCCAGCATTTT.

The rearrangement joins TRBV7-3 to TRBJ2-7; D is uncertain. The ends were cut back, 1 base at V and 6 bases at J, with 10 bases in the middle. The CDR3 sequence is 13 residues long. The germline V gene has CDR1 SGHTA and CDR2 FQGTGA. The CDR3 is CASSLIGWGEQYF. The CDR3 nucleotides read TGTGCCAGCAGCTTAATAGGGTGGGGCGAGCAGTACTTC.

The chain employs TRBV6-4 and TRBJ1-2, with D hard to call. CDR3 length: 14 amino acids. The V end was cut by 7 bases, the J end by 3 bases, with 15 bases between. CDR1 MRHNA and CDR2 SNTAGT come from the germline V gene. CDR3 bases: TGTGCCAGCACCATGACGGGGTTGGACTATGGCTACACCTTC. It codes for CASTMTGLDYGYTF.

The J gene is TRBJ1-2, the V gene TRBV2; TRBD1 agrees at 9 bases. The CDR3 contains 17 residues. Per the germline V gene, CDR1 is SNHLY and CDR2 is FYNNEI. V shed 2 bases and J 2 bases; nucleotides not matched to a gene: 9. The DNA of the CDR3 is TGTGCCAGCAGTGAACGCGGGACAGGGTCGTTCAACTATGGCTACACCTTC. Protein product: CASSERGTGSFNYGYTF.